The table lists the clone carrying this T cell receptor beta chain with a few counts. The antigen is unknown. PCR used 60 Vbeta primers and 13 Jbeta primers. The data were produced by immunoSEQ multiplex PCR, yet TCRdb's version contains in-frame clones alone and is incomplete. Here the sample spans over 85,000 clones, about 80% being singletons. These data come from a study of cytomegalovirus exposure and HLA in healthy donors. Regarding the study as a whole: The authors enumerated over 150 TCR beta chains as linked to cytomegalovirus. Reportedly, TCR beta sequences accurately predicted HLA-A and HLA-B alleles in most subjects. Association of a missense DCLRE1C variant with TCR beta V- and J-gene trimming was reported in a later analysis. Diagnosis of cytomegalovirus status made by the classifier reportedly showed high specificity and sensitivity.

The clonotype comes from a man in his forties in good health and CMV-seronegative. Sequenced material: PBMCs.

CDR3 loop: CASSGGLTYNEQFF. The CDR3 nucleotides read TGCGCCAGCAGTGGGGGACTAACTTACAATGAGCAGTTCTTC. J is TRBJ2-1 and V is TRBV5-1; 7 nucleotides match TRBD2. V shed 5 bases and J 4 bases; nucleotides not matched to a gene: 6. Germline CDR1 reads SGHRS; CDR2 reads YFSETQ. There are 14 residues in the CDR3.